This T cell receptor (beta chain) was recovered during a study of shared clonotypes between healthy human individuals. Findings and limits, study-wide: Depth of sequencing was expected to influence donor clonotype sharing. Around 5.4% of naive CD4 clonotypes were common to a few donors.

Remarks on this clone: Its antigen is not identified.

TCRdb keeps only in-frame clones here, not all; method: immunoSEQ multiplex PCR. The table lists about 1.5 million clones, under 99% of them singletons. CDR3 length: 15 residues. V lost 6 bases and J lost 4; bases outside the gene matches: 9. Germline V gene sequence: CDR1 MDHEN, CDR2 SYDVKM. The sample comprised naive CD4+ T cells sorted from blood. This sample's subset: CD45RA+ positively selected. The chain links TRBV28 to TRBJ1-5, with 7 nucleotides matching TRBD1. This clonotype was obtained from a young man in good health. The CDR3 DNA is TGTGCCAGCAGCCAGGGGGGGGAGTGGAATCAGCCCCAGCATTTT. It codes for CASSQGGEWNQPQHF.